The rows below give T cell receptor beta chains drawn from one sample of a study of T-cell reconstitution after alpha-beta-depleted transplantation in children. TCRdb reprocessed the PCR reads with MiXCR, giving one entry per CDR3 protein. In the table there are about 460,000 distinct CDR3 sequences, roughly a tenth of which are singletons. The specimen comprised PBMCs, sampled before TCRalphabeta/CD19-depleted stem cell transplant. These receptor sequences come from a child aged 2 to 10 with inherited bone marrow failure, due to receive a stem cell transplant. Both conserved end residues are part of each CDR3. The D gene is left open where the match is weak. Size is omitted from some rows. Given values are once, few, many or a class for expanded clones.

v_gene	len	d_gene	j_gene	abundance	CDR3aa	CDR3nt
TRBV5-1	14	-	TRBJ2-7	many	CASSTTSAGYEQYF	TGCGCCAGCAGCACAACTAGTGCGGGCTACGAGCAGTACTTC
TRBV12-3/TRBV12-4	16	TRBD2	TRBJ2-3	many	CASSSLASGTADTQYF	TGTGCCAGCAGTTCCCTGGCTAGCGGGACGGCAGATACGCAGTATTTT
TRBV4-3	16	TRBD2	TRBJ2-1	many	CASSREAGGRGNEQFF	TGCGCCAGCAGCCGAGAAGCGGGAGGGCGAGGGAATGAGCAGTTCTTC
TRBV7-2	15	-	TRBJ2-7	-	CASSLQQHLYYEQYF	TGTGCCAGCAGCTTACAACAACACCTATACTACGAGCAGTACTTC
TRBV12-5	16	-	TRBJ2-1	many	CASGLDPRVAVDEQFF	TGTGCTAGTGGTTTGGACCCCAGGGTGGCGGTAGATGAGCAGTTCTTC
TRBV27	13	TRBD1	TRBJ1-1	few	CASSLQGSAEAFF	TGTGCCAGCAGTCTACAGGGGTCAGCTGAAGCTTTCTTT
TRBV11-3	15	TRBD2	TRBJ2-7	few	CASSLRAGAESEQYF	TGTGCCAGCAGCTTAAGGGCGGGAGCCGAGTCCGAGCAGTACTTC
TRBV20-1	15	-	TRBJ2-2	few	CSARRWRTNTGELFF	TGCAGTGCTCGTCGCTGGCGGACGAACACCGGGGAGCTGTTTTTT
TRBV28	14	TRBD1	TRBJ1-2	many	CASSFFRGPYGYTF	TGTGCCAGCAGTTTCTTTAGGGGGCCCTATGGCTACACCTTC
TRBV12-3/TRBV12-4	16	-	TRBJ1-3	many	CASSHPTGPSGNTIYF	TGTGCCAGCAGTCACCCGACAGGCCCCTCTGGAAACACCATATATTTT
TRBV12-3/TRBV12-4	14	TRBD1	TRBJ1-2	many	CASSPRGQYYGYTF	TGTGCCAGCAGTCCCAGGGGGCAGTACTATGGCTACACCTTC
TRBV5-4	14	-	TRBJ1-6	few	CASSLRRNNSPLHF	TGTGCCAGCAGCTTGAGGCGGAATAATTCACCCCTCCACTTT
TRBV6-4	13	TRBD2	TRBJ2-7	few	CAIPAGGVYEQYF	TGTGCCATCCCGGCGGGAGGGGTCTACGAGCAGTACTTC
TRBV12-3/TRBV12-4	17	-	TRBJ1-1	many	CASTPTPGADGGTEAFF	TGTGCCAGCACCCCGACCCCGGGGGCGGATGGGGGCACTGAAGCTTTCTTT
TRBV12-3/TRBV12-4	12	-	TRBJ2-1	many	CASSFGSDEQFF	TGTGCCAGCAGTTTTGGCTCGGATGAGCAGTTCTTC
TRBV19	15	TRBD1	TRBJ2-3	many	CASSSRDRGTDTQYF	TGTGCCAGCAGTTCAAGGGACAGGGGCACAGATACGCAGTATTTT
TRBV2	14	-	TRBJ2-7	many	CASSDRASANEQYF	TGTGCCAGCAGTGACAGGGCTAGCGCAAACGAGCAGTACTTC
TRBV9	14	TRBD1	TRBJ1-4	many	CASSPLGGGEKLFF	TGTGCCAGCAGCCCTCTCGGAGGGGGCGAAAAACTGTTTTTT
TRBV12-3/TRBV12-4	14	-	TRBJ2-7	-	CASSSGWGSYEQYF	TGTGCCAGCAGTTCCGGGTGGGGCTCCTACGAGCAGTACTTC
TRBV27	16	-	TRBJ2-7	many	CASSPRWTHSSYEQYF	TGTGCCAGCAGTCCCCGGTGGACGCACAGCTCCTACGAGCAGTACTTC
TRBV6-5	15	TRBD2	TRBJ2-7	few	CASRLTSGIPYEQYF	TGTGCCAGCAGATTGACTAGCGGGATCCCTTACGAGCAGTACTTC
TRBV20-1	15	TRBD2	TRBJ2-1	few	CSARVGGSYNYEQFF	TGCAGTGCTAGAGTAGGCGGGAGTTATAACTATGAGCAGTTCTTC
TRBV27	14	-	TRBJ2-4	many	CASSLRNRANIQYF	TGTGCCAGCAGTTTAAGGAACAGGGCGAACATTCAGTACTTC
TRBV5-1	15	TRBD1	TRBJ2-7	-	CASSSSPGQGVEQYF	TGCGCCAGCAGCTCTTCCCCGGGACAGGGTGTCGAGCAGTACTTC
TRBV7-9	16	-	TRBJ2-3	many	CASSLGRAPGTDTQYF	TGTGCCAGCAGCTTAGGTAGAGCTCCTGGCACAGATACGCAGTATTTT
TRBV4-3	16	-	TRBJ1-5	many	CASSQDLRAGNQPQHF	TGCGCCAGCAGCCAAGATCTTAGGGCAGGGAACCAGCCCCAGCATTTT
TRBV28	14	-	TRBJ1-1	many	CASSRGQQNTEAFF	TGTGCCAGCAGCCGCGGACAGCAGAACACTGAAGCTTTCTTT